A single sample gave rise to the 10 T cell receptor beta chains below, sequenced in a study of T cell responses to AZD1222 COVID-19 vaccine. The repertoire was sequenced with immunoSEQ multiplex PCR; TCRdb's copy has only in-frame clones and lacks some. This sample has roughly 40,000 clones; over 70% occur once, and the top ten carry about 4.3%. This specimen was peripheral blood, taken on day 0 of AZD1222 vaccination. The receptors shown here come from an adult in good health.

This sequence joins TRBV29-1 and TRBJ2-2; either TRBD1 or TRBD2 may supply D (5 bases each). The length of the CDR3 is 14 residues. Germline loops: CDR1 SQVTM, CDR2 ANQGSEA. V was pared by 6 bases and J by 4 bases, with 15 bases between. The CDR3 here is CSVLGQGRTGELFF. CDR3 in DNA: TGCAGCGTCCTTGGGCAGGGACGCACCGGGGAGCTGTTTTTT.

In DNA form, the CDR3 reads TGTGCCAGCAGCTTAGCCCAGAAGAGCTCCTATAATTCACCCCTCCACTTT. The encoded protein is CASSLAQKSSYNSPLHF. J is TRBJ1-6 and V is TRBV7-6; D uncertain. This CDR3 is built from 17 residues. Trimming took 0 bases from V and 0 from J, leaving 9 bases between them. The germline CDR1 and CDR2 sequences are SGHVS and FNYEAQ.

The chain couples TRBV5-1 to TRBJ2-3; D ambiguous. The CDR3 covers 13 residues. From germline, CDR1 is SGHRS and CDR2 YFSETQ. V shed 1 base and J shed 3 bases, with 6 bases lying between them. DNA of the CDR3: TGCGCCAGCAGCTTGTCCGTGACAGATACGCAGTATTTT. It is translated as CASSLSVTDTQYF.

The CDR3 loop reads CASSRPNTEAFF. The CDR3 bases are TGTGCCAGCAGCAGGCCGAACACTGAAGCTTTCTTT. This chain links TRBV5-6 with TRBJ1-1; D not resolved. Germline CDR1 reads SGHDT; CDR2 reads YYEEEE. The CDR3 has 12 amino acids. With 4 bases removed from V and 1 base from J, the gap between germline ends came to 5 bases.

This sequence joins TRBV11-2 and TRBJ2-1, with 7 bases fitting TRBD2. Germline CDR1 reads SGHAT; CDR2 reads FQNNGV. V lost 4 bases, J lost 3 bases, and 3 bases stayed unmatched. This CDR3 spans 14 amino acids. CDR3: CASSSPGGYNEQFF. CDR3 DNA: TGTGCCAGCAGCTCGCCGGGGGGCTACAATGAGCAGTTCTTC.

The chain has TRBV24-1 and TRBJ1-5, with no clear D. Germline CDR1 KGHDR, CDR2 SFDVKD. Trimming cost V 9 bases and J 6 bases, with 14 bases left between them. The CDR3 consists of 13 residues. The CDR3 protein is CATESGVGQPQHF. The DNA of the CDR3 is TGTGCCACCGAGTCAGGTGTGGGTCAGCCCCAGCATTTT.

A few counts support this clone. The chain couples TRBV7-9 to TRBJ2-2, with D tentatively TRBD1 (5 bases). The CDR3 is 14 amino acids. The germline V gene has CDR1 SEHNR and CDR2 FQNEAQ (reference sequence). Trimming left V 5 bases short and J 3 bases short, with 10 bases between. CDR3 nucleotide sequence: TGTGCCAGCAGCCCAGACAGCTACACCGGGGAGCTGTTTTTT. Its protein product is CASSPDSYTGELFF.

CDR3: CASSPGTSGANTGELFF. The CDR3 DNA follows: TGTGCCAGCTCACCGGGGACTAGCGGGGCCAACACCGGGGAGCTGTTTTTT. The genes are TRBV18 and TRBJ2-2; 13 nucleotides line up with TRBD2. Per the germline V gene, CDR1 is KGHSH and CDR2 is LQKENI. V lost 3 bases and J lost 2; bases outside the gene matches: 3. The CDR3 contains 17 residues.

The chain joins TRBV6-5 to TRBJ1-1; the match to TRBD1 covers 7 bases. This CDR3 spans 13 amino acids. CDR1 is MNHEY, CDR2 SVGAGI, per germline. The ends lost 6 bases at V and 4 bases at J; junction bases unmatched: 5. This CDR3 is CASRAPGGTEAFF. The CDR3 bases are TGTGCCAGCAGGGCCCCAGGGGGCACTGAAGCTTTCTTT.

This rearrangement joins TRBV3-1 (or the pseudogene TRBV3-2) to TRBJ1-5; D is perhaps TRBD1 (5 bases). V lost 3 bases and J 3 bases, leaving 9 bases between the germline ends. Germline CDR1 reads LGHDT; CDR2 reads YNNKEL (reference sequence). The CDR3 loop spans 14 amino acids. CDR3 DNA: TGTGCCAGCAGCCACGGGGCCCCCAATCAGCCCCAGCATTTT. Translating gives CASSHGAPNQPQHF.